This TCR beta chain was retrieved from a study of CD8+ T cells in alopecia areata. Study background: Treatment comprised oral tofacitinib, 5 to 10 mg twice daily, in treated patients.

As the sequencing template, cDNA was produced by extracting RNA and reverse transcribing it. Assay: immunoSEQ multiplex PCR; the TCRdb copy retains only in-frame clones and omits some. The sample consists of 200,000 to 250,000 clones, 67% of them appearing once. Germline CDR1 and CDR2: SQVTM and ANQGSEA. The ends were cut back, 3 bases at V and 12 bases at J, with 21 bases in the middle. This CDR3 has 14 residues. The chain carries TRBV29-1 and TRBJ2-1; D is uncertain. This sample comprised CD4+ T cells sorted from blood, obtained at week 0. This TCR was recovered from a human donor with alopecia areata. The DNA for the CDR3 is TGCAGCGTTGACGCATCCCCGACACCAGGCGGGCAGTTCTTC. Translation gives CSVDASPTPGGQFF.